The rows below give T cell receptor beta chains drawn from one sample of a study of shared clonotypes between healthy human individuals. Only in-frame clones appear in the TCRdb table, and some are missing; sequencing was by immunoSEQ multiplex PCR. The table records approximately 2,300,000 clones, 85% to 95% of them present only once. Material for sequencing was naive CD4+ T cells from PBMCs. The source of these receptors is a man aged 18 to 29 in good health. Some clones in this sample may be carry-over from other donors' samples. Both conserved end residues are part of each CDR3. The D gene is left open where the match is weak. Rows may omit the clone size; those that give it use once, few, many or a size class.

>-|TRBJ2-7|-|TRBV20-1
TGCAGTGCTTCGAAGACTACCGAGCAGTACTTC
CSASKTTEQYF
>-|TRBJ2-2|-|TRBV7-9
TGTGCCAGCAGCTTAGGGGTCGGGGAGCTGTTTTTT
CASSLGVGELFF
>TRBD1|TRBJ1-2|once|TRBV6-5
TGTGCCAGCAGTCTGACAGGGGGCTACTATGGCTACACCTTC
CASSLTGGYYGYTF
>-|TRBJ2-3|once|TRBV6-1
TGTGCCAGCACCCAGGACAAGGGCACAGATACGCAGTATTTT
CASTQDKGTDTQYF
>TRBD1|TRBJ1-5|-|TRBV5-5
TGTGCCAGCAGCCCGGGACAGCCCTTGGATCAGCCCCAGCATTTT
CASSPGQPLDQPQHF
>TRBD1|TRBJ1-5|once|TRBV10-3
TGTGCCAGCCGAACAGGGGCTGGCAATCAGCCCCAGCATTTT
CASRTGAGNQPQHF
>-|TRBJ2-2|-|TRBV5-1
TGCGCCAGCAGCTTGGCGTTGGAAACCGGGGAGCTGTTTTTT
CASSLALETGELFF
>TRBD1|TRBJ1-5|-|TRBV2
TGTGCCAGCAGTGGAGGACAGGGGGGCGGTCAGCCCCAGCATTTT
CASSGGQGGGQPQHF
>-|TRBJ2-1|-|TRBV6-4
TGTGCCAGCAGTGCTGACCCCCGGGTCAATGAGCAGTTCTTC
CASSADPRVNEQFF
>TRBD2|TRBJ2-7|-|TRBV28
TGTGCCAGTTCCCGTCCCGGTAGCGGGTCCTACGAGCAGTACTTC
CASSRPGSGSYEQYF
>-|TRBJ2-3|-|TRBV9
TGTGCCAGCAGCGCCCGGGGACGCGGTACGCAGTATTTT
CASSARGRGTQYF
>-|TRBJ2-3|-|TRBV5-1
TGCGCCAGCAGCCGCTCTAGCACAGATACGCAGTATTTT
CASSRSSTDTQYF
>TRBD2|TRBJ2-1|-|TRBV27
TGTGCCACCTGGCCCCGCGGGAGGGCCTTTAGTGAGCAGTTCTTC
CATWPRGRAFSEQFF
>TRBD1|TRBJ2-7|few|TRBV9
TGTGCCAGCAGCCCCCAGGGGGCTAGTCACGAGCAGTACTTC
CASSPQGASHEQYF
>-|TRBJ2-7|-|TRBV6-5
TGTGCCAGCAGTCGGTGGCGGAACTCCTACGAGCAGTACTTC
CASSRWRNSYEQYF
>-|TRBJ2-2|-|TRBV5-1
TGCGCCAGCAGTAAATCAGGGGCAAGGTCGACCGGGGAGCTGTTTTTT
CASSKSGARSTGELFF